This T cell receptor beta chain was identified during a study of CD8+ T cells in alopecia areata. At the level of the study: Among treated patients, oral tofacitinib was administered at 5 to 10 mg twice daily. Tofacitinib administration persisted for 6 to 18 months, succeeded by 6 months off drug. Findings and limits, study-wide: Between patients, shared TCR sequences were less clear than in mice. This was possibly due in part to HLA diversity in the patient population.

Using a FACSAria, the CD4+ and CD8+ T cells were sorted from the PBMCs. This clone was seen more than once but under ten times. The target antigen is unknown. RNA was isolated and reverse transcribed to cDNA, the sequencing template. Here immunoSEQ multiplex PCR was the method, and the copy in TCRdb shows in-frame clones only, minus some. The table includes some 120,000 clones, 58% detected once. The starting material was CD4+ T cells sorted from blood, obtained at week 0. This clonotype was obtained from a human donor with alopecia areata.

CDR3 in amino acids: CATCPLIGTAETQYF. CDR3 DNA sequence: TGTGCCACATGCCCCTTAATTGGGACAGCAGAGACCCAGTACTTC. The chain combines TRBV10-3 with TRBJ2-5; TRBD1 matches 7 bases. Germline V CDR1 and CDR2: ENHRY, SYGVKD. The CDR3 runs to 15 residues. V was clipped by 10 bases and J by 4 bases; unmatched bases: 15.